This T cell receptor beta chain was recorded in a study of blood T cell repertoires in COVID-19. Overall study: Researchers got acute and convalescent COVID-19 samples from the United States, Italy and Spain. PBMCs, B-cell-depleted T cells, or T cells provided the cDNA or gDNA that made up the material.

In the original processing: Reference gene primers were amplified, and this amplification served to estimate nucleated cell counts. This table comes from immunoSEQ multiplex PCR, and its TCRdb copy is limited to in-frame clones, with some not included. V, J and clone size reflect that table, while D and trimming were determined from the DNA. This sample yields some 200,000 clones, of which 65% to 85% are seen a single time; about 2.3% belongs to the top ten. This CDR3 region has 16 residues. This receptor was identified in a woman aged 60-75 years with acute or convalescent COVID-19. The sample taken for sequencing was peripheral blood. This rearrangement joins TRBV21-1 to TRBJ1-6; the table's TRBD1 call for D was not verified on the DNA. TRBV21-1 is reported as a pseudogene. CDR3 sequence reads: CASSKSYRGRNSPLHF. Here the CDR3 DNA reads TGTGCCAGCAGCAAAAGTTACAGGGGGAGAAATTCACCCCTCCACTTT.